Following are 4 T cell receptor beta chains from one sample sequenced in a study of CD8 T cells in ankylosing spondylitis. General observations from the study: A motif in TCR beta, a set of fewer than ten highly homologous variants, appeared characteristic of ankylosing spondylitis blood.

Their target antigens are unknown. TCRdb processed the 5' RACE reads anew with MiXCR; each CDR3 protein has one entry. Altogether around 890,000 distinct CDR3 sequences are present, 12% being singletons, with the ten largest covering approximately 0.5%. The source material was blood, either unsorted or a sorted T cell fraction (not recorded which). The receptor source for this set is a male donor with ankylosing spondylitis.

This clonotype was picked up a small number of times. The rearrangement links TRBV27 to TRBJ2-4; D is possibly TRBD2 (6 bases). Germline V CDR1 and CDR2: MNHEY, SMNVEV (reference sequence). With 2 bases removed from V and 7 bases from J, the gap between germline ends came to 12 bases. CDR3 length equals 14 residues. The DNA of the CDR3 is TGTGCCAGCAGTTTAGACCCTGGGGGGAACATTCAGTACTTC. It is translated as CASSLDPGGNIQYF.

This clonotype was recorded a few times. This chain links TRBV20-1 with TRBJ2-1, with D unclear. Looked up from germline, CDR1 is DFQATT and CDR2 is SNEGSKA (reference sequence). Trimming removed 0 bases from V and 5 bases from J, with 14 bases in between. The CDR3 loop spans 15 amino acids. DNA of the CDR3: TGCAGTGCTAGAGATCGCAGAATCCCGCACAATGAGCAGTTCTTC. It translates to CSARDRRIPHNEQFF.

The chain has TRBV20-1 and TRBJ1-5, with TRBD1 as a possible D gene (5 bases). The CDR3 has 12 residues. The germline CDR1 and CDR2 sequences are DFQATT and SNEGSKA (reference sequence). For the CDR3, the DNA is TGCAGAGCTGAGAGAGGGGATCAGCCCCAGCATTTT. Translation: CRAERGDQPQHF.

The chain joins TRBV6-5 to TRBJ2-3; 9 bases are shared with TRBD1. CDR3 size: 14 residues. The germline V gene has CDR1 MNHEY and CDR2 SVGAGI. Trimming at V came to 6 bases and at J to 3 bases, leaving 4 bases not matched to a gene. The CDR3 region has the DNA TGTGCCAGCAGATTAGACAGGGGGACAGATACGCAGTATTTT. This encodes CASRLDRGTDTQYF.